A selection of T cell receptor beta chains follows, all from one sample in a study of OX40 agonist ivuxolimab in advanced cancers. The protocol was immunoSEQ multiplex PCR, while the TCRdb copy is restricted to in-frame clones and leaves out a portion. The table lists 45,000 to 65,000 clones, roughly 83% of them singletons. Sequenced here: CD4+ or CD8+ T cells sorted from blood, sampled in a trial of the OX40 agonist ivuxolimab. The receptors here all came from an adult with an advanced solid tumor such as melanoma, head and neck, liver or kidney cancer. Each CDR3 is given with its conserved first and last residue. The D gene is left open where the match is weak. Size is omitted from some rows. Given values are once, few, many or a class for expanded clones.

CDR3nt: TGTGCCAGCAGCTCGGGGCCGGGACAGGGGATGAATGAGCAGTTCTTC
CDR3aa: CASSSGPGQGMNEQFF
abundance: .
d_gene: TRBD1
j_gene: TRBJ2-1
v_gene: TRBV5-4

CDR3nt: TGTGCCAGCAGCCGGACTAGAGCTGGGGCCAACGTCCTGACTTTC
CDR3aa: CASSRTRAGANVLTF
abundance: .
d_gene: TRBD2
j_gene: TRBJ2-6
v_gene: TRBV7-9

CDR3nt: TGTGCCAGCAGCTTGGACGTGGGTCGAGAGACCCAGTACTTC
CDR3aa: CASSLDVGRETQYF
abundance: few
d_gene: .
j_gene: TRBJ2-5
v_gene: TRBV5-6

CDR3nt: TGTGCCAGCAGCTTAGGTACTGAAGCTTTCTTT
CDR3aa: CASSLGTEAFF
abundance: few
d_gene: .
j_gene: TRBJ1-1
v_gene: TRBV11-2

CDR3nt: TGTGCCAGCAGCAACCGGGACAGGGTTTACGAGCAGTACTTC
CDR3aa: CASSNRDRVYEQYF
abundance: .
d_gene: .
j_gene: TRBJ2-7
v_gene: TRBV21-1

CDR3nt: TGTGCCAGCAGTACCTCCTTGGCTCGAACGACCACCGGGGAGCTGTTTTTT
CDR3aa: CASSTSLARTTTGELFF
abundance: .
d_gene: .
j_gene: TRBJ2-2
v_gene: TRBV28

CDR3nt: TGTGCCAGCAGTTTAAAGGCTGGCTACAATGAGCAGTTCTTC
CDR3aa: CASSLKAGYNEQFF
abundance: .
d_gene: .
j_gene: TRBJ2-1
v_gene: TRBV28

CDR3nt: TGTGCCAGCAGCTCATCCGGGGGTTCGAACACTGAAGCTTTCTTT
CDR3aa: CASSSSGGSNTEAFF
abundance: .
d_gene: .
j_gene: TRBJ1-1
v_gene: TRBV7-4

CDR3nt: TGTGCCAGCAGCGTGACTAGCGGGAGGGCCGGAGAGACCCAGTACTTC
CDR3aa: CASSVTSGRAGETQYF
abundance: .
d_gene: TRBD2
j_gene: TRBJ2-5
v_gene: TRBV7-9

CDR3nt: TGTGCCAGCAGCTACTATCGACAGGGGGGCAATGAGCAGTTCTTC
CDR3aa: CASSYYRQGGNEQFF
abundance: .
d_gene: TRBD1
j_gene: TRBJ2-1
v_gene: TRBV7-9

CDR3nt: TGTGCCAGCAGCGTGAGGGACTACTCCTACGAGCAGTACTTC
CDR3aa: CASSVRDYSYEQYF
abundance: .
d_gene: TRBD2
j_gene: TRBJ2-7
v_gene: TRBV9

CDR3nt: TGCGCCAGCAGCTTGCGAGCGAGGCCAAACACCGGGGAGCTGTTTTTT
CDR3aa: CASSLRARPNTGELFF
abundance: few
d_gene: .
j_gene: TRBJ2-2
v_gene: TRBV5-1

CDR3nt: TGTGCCAGCAGTTACTCGGATGTCCCCTACGAGCAGTACTTC
CDR3aa: CASSYSDVPYEQYF
abundance: .
d_gene: .
j_gene: TRBJ2-7
v_gene: TRBV6-5

CDR3nt: TGTGCCAGCAGCAGACTAGCGGATGAGCAGTTCTTC
CDR3aa: CASSRLADEQFF
abundance: .
d_gene: TRBD2
j_gene: TRBJ2-1
v_gene: TRBV7-6

CDR3nt: TGCGCCAGCAGCCTCCAAGGGGGGCGGGGCGCGAATCAGCCCCAGCATTTT
CDR3aa: CASSLQGGRGANQPQHF
abundance: .
d_gene: .
j_gene: TRBJ1-5
v_gene: TRBV10-2

CDR3nt: TGTGCCAGCAGCTCTACAGGGGACTGGGACAACAGCTCCTACGAGCAGTACTTC
CDR3aa: CASSSTGDWDNSSYEQYF
abundance: few
d_gene: .
j_gene: TRBJ2-7
v_gene: TRBV28

CDR3nt: TGTGCCAGTAGTATAGTCCTAGCGGGAGCGTCCTACGAGCAGTACTTC
CDR3aa: CASSIVLAGASYEQYF
abundance: once
d_gene: TRBD2
j_gene: TRBJ2-7
v_gene: TRBV19

CDR3nt: TGTGCCAGTACCCGGACAGGGGGCGCGTCCGGAAACACCATATATTTT
CDR3aa: CASTRTGGASGNTIYF
abundance: .
d_gene: TRBD1
j_gene: TRBJ1-3
v_gene: TRBV19

CDR3nt: TGTGCCAGCAGTGTCAACTTACTAGGGGATGAGCAGTTCTTC
CDR3aa: CASSVNLLGDEQFF
abundance: .
d_gene: .
j_gene: TRBJ2-1
v_gene: TRBV2

CDR3nt: TGTGCCAGCAGCGTAGTTAGAGGGGACCAAGAGACCCAGTACTTC
CDR3aa: CASSVVRGDQETQYF
abundance: .
d_gene: .
j_gene: TRBJ2-5
v_gene: TRBV9

CDR3nt: TGTGCCAGCTCACCATCAGAATACACTGAAGCTTTCTTT
CDR3aa: CASSPSEYTEAFF
abundance: .
d_gene: .
j_gene: TRBJ1-1
v_gene: TRBV18

CDR3nt: TGCGCCAGCAGCCGATCAGGGGCGGGCACCGGGGAGCTGTTTTTT
CDR3aa: CASSRSGAGTGELFF
abundance: .
d_gene: .
j_gene: TRBJ2-2
v_gene: TRBV4-1

CDR3nt: TGTGCTAGTGGTATCCGACCGGGACTAGCGGGAGAAAACTCCTACGAGCAGTACTTC
CDR3aa: CASGIRPGLAGENSYEQYF
abundance: few
d_gene: TRBD2
j_gene: TRBJ2-7
v_gene: TRBV12-5

CDR3nt: TGTGCCAGTAGTATAAGGTTGGACTCCCACGAGCAGTACTTC
CDR3aa: CASSIRLDSHEQYF
abundance: .
d_gene: .
j_gene: TRBJ2-7
v_gene: TRBV19

CDR3nt: TGTGCCAGCAGCCAGGGACCGGGACAGGATTGGGGAAGTGGTTTCTTT
CDR3aa: CASSQGPGQDWGSGFF
abundance: .
d_gene: TRBD1
j_gene: TRBJ1-1
v_gene: TRBV4-2

CDR3nt: TGTGCCAGCACCCACAGGGTCCACACCGGGGAGCTGTTTTTT
CDR3aa: CASTHRVHTGELFF
abundance: .
d_gene: .
j_gene: TRBJ2-2
v_gene: TRBV7-9

CDR3nt: TGCAGTGCTAGAACGCCAGCGGGGCAGTTCTTC
CDR3aa: CSARTPAGQFF
abundance: .
d_gene: .
j_gene: TRBJ2-1
v_gene: TRBV20-1

CDR3nt: TGTGCCAGCAGCAAGAGGACAGGGGTGGACACCGGGGAGCTGTTTTTT
CDR3aa: CASSKRTGVDTGELFF
abundance: .
d_gene: TRBD1
j_gene: TRBJ2-2
v_gene: TRBV5-5

CDR3nt: TGTGCCATCTCCCCACAAGGGGAGACCCAGTACTTC
CDR3aa: CAISPQGETQYF
abundance: .
d_gene: .
j_gene: TRBJ2-5
v_gene: TRBV10-3

CDR3nt: TGTGCCAGCAGTTACTCGGCGGGGTATGGCTACACCTTC
CDR3aa: CASSYSAGYGYTF
abundance: .
d_gene: .
j_gene: TRBJ1-2
v_gene: TRBV6-6

CDR3nt: TGTGCCAGCTCACCACTGGGAGGCACCGGGGAGCTGTTTTTT
CDR3aa: CASSPLGGTGELFF
abundance: .
d_gene: .
j_gene: TRBJ2-2
v_gene: TRBV18

CDR3nt: TGTGCCAGCAGACTCGAGACAGGGGGGACTTACGAGCAGTACTTC
CDR3aa: CASRLETGGTYEQYF
abundance: once
d_gene: TRBD1
j_gene: TRBJ2-7
v_gene: TRBV6-5

CDR3nt: TGTGCCAGCAGAAGGACAGGGGGCACCGGGGAGCTGTTTTTT
CDR3aa: CASRRTGGTGELFF
abundance: .
d_gene: TRBD1
j_gene: TRBJ2-2
v_gene: TRBV25-1

CDR3nt: TGTGCCAGCAGTGACTCGGGAGGGCCAGATACGCAGTATTTT
CDR3aa: CASSDSGGPDTQYF
abundance: few
d_gene: TRBD2
j_gene: TRBJ2-3
v_gene: TRBV6-4

CDR3nt: TGTGCCAGCAGTTTACGACAGGGGTACACCGGGGAGCTGTTTTTT
CDR3aa: CASSLRQGYTGELFF
abundance: .
d_gene: TRBD1
j_gene: TRBJ2-2
v_gene: TRBV27

CDR3nt: TGTGCCAGCTCACCCATCAGGTTCGACGAGCAGTACTTC
CDR3aa: CASSPIRFDEQYF
abundance: .
d_gene: .
j_gene: TRBJ2-7
v_gene: TRBV18

CDR3nt: TGCGCCAGCAGCTTGGGGCAGAGCTCCTACGAGCAGTACTTC
CDR3aa: CASSLGQSSYEQYF
abundance: once
d_gene: .
j_gene: TRBJ2-7
v_gene: TRBV5-1

CDR3nt: TGTGCCAGCAGCTTAGTAGGGAGCTCTGGAAACACCATATATTTT
CDR3aa: CASSLVGSSGNTIYF
abundance: .
d_gene: .
j_gene: TRBJ1-3
v_gene: TRBV7-8

CDR3nt: TGTGCCAGCAAACGCGGTCTCGACACAGATACGCAGTATTTT
CDR3aa: CASKRGLDTDTQYF
abundance: .
d_gene: .
j_gene: TRBJ2-3
v_gene: TRBV27

CDR3nt: TGTGCCAGTAGACCACCGGGACCCCGGGTTGGGGCCAACGTCCTGACTTTC
CDR3aa: CASRPPGPRVGANVLTF
abundance: .
d_gene: .
j_gene: TRBJ2-6
v_gene: TRBV19

CDR3nt: TGTGCCAGCACCAGGTCGCGGGGGAATCAAGAGACCCAGTACTTC
CDR3aa: CASTRSRGNQETQYF
abundance: .
d_gene: TRBD2
j_gene: TRBJ2-5
v_gene: TRBV5-4

CDR3nt: TGTGCCAGCAGTGAAGGGGCGGGAGGGCCGGTTACCGGGGAGCTGTTTTTT
CDR3aa: CASSEGAGGPVTGELFF
abundance: .
d_gene: TRBD2
j_gene: TRBJ2-2
v_gene: TRBV6-1

CDR3nt: TGTGCCAGTAGTCGTGCGGGGAACTACAATGAGCAGTTCTTC
CDR3aa: CASSRAGNYNEQFF
abundance: .
d_gene: .
j_gene: TRBJ2-1
v_gene: TRBV19

CDR3nt: TGTGCCAGCACTAAGGTTAACTATGGCTACACCTTC
CDR3aa: CASTKVNYGYTF
abundance: .
d_gene: .
j_gene: TRBJ1-2
v_gene: TRBV2

CDR3nt: TGTGCCAGCAGCTTAGTCTTTAGCGGGAGCAATGAGCAGTTCTTC
CDR3aa: CASSLVFSGSNEQFF
abundance: .
d_gene: TRBD2
j_gene: TRBJ2-1
v_gene: TRBV11-2

CDR3nt: TGCGCCAGCAGCGTGGGAGGGTCAGATGGAAACACCATATATTTT
CDR3aa: CASSVGGSDGNTIYF
abundance: .
d_gene: .
j_gene: TRBJ1-3
v_gene: TRBV5-1

CDR3nt: TGCGCCAGCAGCCAAGCTCAGCTAAGTGAAGCTTTCTTT
CDR3aa: CASSQAQLSEAFF
abundance: .
d_gene: .
j_gene: TRBJ1-1
v_gene: TRBV4-1

CDR3nt: TGTGCCAGCAAAACGAACGCGAACACCGGGGAGCTGTTTTTT
CDR3aa: CASKTNANTGELFF
abundance: .
d_gene: .
j_gene: TRBJ2-2
v_gene: TRBV6-1

CDR3nt: TGTGCCAGCAGCACGGGACAGGCGGGAAAACTGTTTTTT
CDR3aa: CASSTGQAGKLFF
abundance: .
d_gene: TRBD1
j_gene: TRBJ1-4
v_gene: TRBV7-9

CDR3nt: TGTGCCAGCTCACCAATCGGCAGGGCGACTGAAGCTTTCTTT
CDR3aa: CASSPIGRATEAFF
abundance: .
d_gene: .
j_gene: TRBJ1-1
v_gene: TRBV18

CDR3nt: TGTGCCAGTAGTATAGACCACCCGGGCGTAGCGGGAGGTCTCAATGAGCAGTTCTTC
CDR3aa: CASSIDHPGVAGGLNEQFF
abundance: .
d_gene: TRBD2
j_gene: TRBJ2-1
v_gene: TRBV19

CDR3nt: TGTGCCAGCAGCCCAAGGGGGGGCCTGGGCTCCTACAATGAGCAGTTCTTC
CDR3aa: CASSPRGGLGSYNEQFF
abundance: .
d_gene: .
j_gene: TRBJ2-1
v_gene: TRBV7-3